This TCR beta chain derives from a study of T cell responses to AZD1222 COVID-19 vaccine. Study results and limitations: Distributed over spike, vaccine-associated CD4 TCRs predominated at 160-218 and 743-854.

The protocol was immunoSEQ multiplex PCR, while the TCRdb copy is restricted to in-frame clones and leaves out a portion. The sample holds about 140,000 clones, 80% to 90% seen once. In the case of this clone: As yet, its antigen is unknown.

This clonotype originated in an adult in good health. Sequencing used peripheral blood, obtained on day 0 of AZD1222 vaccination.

For the CDR3, the DNA is TGTGCCACCAGCAGACCGAAAGGGGGACGGCAGTACTTC. Protein product: CATSRPKGGRQYF. This chain uses TRBV15 with TRBJ2-7, with D possibly being TRBD1 (6 bases). CDR3 length: 13 residues. Germline CDR1 and CDR2: LNHNV and YYDKDF (reference sequence). Trimming took off 2 bases at V and 9 bases at J, with 14 bases between the two ends.